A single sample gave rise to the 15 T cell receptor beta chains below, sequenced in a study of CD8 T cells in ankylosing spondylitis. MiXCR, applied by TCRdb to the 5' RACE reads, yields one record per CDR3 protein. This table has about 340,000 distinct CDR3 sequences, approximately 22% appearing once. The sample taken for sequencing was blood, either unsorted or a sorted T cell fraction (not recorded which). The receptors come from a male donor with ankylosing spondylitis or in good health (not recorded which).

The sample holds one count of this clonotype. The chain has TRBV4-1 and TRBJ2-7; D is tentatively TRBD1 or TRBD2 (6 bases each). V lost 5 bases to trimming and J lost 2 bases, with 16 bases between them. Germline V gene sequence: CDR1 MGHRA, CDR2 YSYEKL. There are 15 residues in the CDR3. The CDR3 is CASSLQGGETYEQYF. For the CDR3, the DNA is TGCGCCAGCAGCTTACAGGGAGGTGAGACCTACGAGCAGTACTTC.

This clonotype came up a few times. The CDR3 is CSAAGLTTYEQYF. In DNA form, the CDR3 reads TGCAGCGCTGCGGGACTGACGACCTACGAGCAGTACTTC. V is TRBV29-1 and J is TRBJ2-7, with D perhaps matching TRBD2 (6 bases). The CDR3 consists of 13 residues. The germline CDR1 and CDR2 sequences are SQVTM and ANQGSEA. V gave up 7 bases and J gave up 2 bases, with 15 bases separating them.

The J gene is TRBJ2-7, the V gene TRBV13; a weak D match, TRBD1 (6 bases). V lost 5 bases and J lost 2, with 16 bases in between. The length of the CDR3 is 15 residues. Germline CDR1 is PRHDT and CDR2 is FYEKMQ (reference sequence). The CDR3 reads CASSPRQDGTYEQYF. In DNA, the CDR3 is TGTGCCAGCAGCCCGAGACAGGACGGAACCTACGAGCAGTACTTC.

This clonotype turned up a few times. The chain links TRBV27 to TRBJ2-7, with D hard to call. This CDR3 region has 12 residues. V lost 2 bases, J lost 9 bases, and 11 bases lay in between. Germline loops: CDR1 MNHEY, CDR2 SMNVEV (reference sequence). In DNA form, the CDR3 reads TGTGCCAGCAGTTTAGATAACGGACGGCAGTACTTC. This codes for CASSLDNGRQYF.

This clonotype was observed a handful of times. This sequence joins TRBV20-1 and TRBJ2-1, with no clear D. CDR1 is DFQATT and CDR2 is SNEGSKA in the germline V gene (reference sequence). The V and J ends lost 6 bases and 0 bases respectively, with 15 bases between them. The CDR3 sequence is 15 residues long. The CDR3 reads CSARHTESSYNEQFF. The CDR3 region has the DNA TGCAGTGCCAGACACACGGAAAGCTCCTACAATGAGCAGTTCTTC.

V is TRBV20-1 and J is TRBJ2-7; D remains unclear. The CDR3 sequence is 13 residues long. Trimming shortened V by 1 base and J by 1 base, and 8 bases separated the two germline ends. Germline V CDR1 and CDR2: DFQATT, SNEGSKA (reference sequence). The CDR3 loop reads CSARGLGSYEQYF. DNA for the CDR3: TGCAGTGCTAGAGGTCTAGGGTCCTACGAGCAGTACTTC.

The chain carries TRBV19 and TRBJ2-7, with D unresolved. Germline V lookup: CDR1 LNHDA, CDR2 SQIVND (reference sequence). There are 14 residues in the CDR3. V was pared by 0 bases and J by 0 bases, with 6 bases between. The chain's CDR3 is CASSIEDSSYEQYF. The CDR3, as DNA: TGTGCCAGTAGTATAGAGGATAGCTCCTACGAGCAGTACTTC. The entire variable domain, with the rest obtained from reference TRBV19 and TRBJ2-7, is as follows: DGGITQSPKYLFRKEGQNVTLSCEQNLNHDAMYWYRQDPGQGLRLIYYSQIVNDFQKGDIAEGYSVSREKKESFPLTVTSAQKNPTAFYLCASSIEDSSYEQYFGPGTRLTVT.

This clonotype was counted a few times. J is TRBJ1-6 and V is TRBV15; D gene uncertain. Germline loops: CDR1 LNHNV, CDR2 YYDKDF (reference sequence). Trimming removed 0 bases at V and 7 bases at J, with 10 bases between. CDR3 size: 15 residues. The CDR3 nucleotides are TGTGCCACCAGCAGAGATCAGACTCTAAATTCACCCCTCCACTTT. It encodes CATSRDQTLNSPLHF.

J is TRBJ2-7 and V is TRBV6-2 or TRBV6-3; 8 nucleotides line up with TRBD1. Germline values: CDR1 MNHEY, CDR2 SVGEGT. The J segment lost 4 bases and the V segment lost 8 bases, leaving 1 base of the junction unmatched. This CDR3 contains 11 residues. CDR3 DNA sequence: TGTGCCAGCGACAGGGGTTACGAGCAGTACTTC. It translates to CASDRGYEQYF.

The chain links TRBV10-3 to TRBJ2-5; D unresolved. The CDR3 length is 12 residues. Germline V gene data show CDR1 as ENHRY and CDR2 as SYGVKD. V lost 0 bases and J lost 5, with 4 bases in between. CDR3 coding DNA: TGTGCCATCAGTGAGTCGGAGGAGACCCAGTACTTC. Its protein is CAISESEETQYF.

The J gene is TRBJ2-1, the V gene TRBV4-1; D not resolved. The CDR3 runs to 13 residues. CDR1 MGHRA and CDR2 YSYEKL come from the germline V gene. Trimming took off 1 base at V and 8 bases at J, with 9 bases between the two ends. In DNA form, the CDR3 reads TGCGCCAGCAGCCAAGGGGCCAGGCATGAGCAGTTCTTC. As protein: CASSQGARHEQFF.

Here the CDR3 DNA reads TGCAGCGTTGGAGGGGCTCATGGTGAAAAACTGTTTTTT. It codes for CSVGGAHGEKLFF. The chain is built from TRBV29-1 and TRBJ1-4, with a tentative D call TRBD1 (5 bases). V was pared by 4 bases and J by 7 bases, with 13 bases between. Germline lookup yields CDR1 SQVTM and CDR2 ANQGSEA. The CDR3 consists of 13 residues.

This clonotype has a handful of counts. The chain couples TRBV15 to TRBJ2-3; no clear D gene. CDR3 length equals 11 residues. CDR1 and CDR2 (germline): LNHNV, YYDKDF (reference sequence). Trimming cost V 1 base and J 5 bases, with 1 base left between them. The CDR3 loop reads CATSRGDTQYF. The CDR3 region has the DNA TGTGCCACCAGCAGAGGAGATACGCAGTATTTT.

CDR3 DNA sequence: TGTGCCAGCAGCTTATACAGAAACTACGAGCAGTACTTC. This sequence encodes CASSLYRNYEQYF. V usage is TRBV11-2 and J usage is TRBJ2-7; D gene unclear. Germline loops: CDR1 SGHAT, CDR2 FQNNGV. V was trimmed by 2 bases and J by 3 bases, leaving 8 bases between them. The CDR3 totals 13 residues.

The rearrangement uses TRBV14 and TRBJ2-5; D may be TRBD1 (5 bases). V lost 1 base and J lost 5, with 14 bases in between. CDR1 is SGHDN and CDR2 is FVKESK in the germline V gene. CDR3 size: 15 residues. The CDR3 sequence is CASSQGQGFWETQYF. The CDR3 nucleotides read TGTGCCAGCAGCCAAGGGCAGGGATTCTGGGAGACCCAGTACTTC.